A single sample gave rise to the 2 T cell receptor beta chains below, sequenced in a study of blood T cell repertoires in COVID-19. Libraries were prepared by immunoSEQ multiplex PCR; TCRdb keeps only in-frame clonotypes and omits some of them. The table records about 88,000 clones, 85% to 95% of them present only once. The sequencing sample was made of peripheral blood. The origin of the receptors is a man in his 60s with acute or convalescent COVID-19.

The chain uses TRBV7-9 and TRBJ1-1; a possible D gene is TRBD1 (5 bases). Germline CDR1 is SEHNR and CDR2 is FQNEAQ (reference sequence). Trimming removed 4 bases from V and 1 base from J, with 10 bases in between. CDR3 size: 14 residues. CDR3 sequence: CASSSVQGNTEAFF. CDR3 sequence (DNA): TGTGCCAGCAGCTCGGTCCAGGGGAACACTGAAGCTTTCTTT.

The V and J genes are TRBV6-5 and TRBJ2-2; tentative D call: TRBD1 (5 bases). Germline V gene sequence: CDR1 MNHEY, CDR2 SVGAGI. The ends were cut back, 2 bases at V and 2 bases at J, with 12 bases in the middle. This CDR3 spans 16 amino acids. The CDR3 is CASSYLQGLNTGELFF. Written as DNA, the CDR3 is TGTGCCAGCAGTTACCTGCAGGGCCTTAACACCGGGGAGCTGTTTTTT.